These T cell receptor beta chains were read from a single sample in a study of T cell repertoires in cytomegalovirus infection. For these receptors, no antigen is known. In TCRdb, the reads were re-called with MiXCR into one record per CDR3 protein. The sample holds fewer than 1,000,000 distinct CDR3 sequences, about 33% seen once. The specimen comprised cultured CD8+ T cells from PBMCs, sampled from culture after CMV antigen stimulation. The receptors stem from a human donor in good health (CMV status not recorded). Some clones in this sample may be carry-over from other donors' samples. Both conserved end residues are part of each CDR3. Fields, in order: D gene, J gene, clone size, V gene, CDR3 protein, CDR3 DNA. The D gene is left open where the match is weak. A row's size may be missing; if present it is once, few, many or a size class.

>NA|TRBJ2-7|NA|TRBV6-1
CASSEIPSRTGEQYF
TGTGCCAGCAGTGAAATACCTAGTAGGACCGGCGAGCAGTACTTC
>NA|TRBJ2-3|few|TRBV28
CASSSRLVMDTQYF
TGTGCCAGCAGTTCCAGGTTGGTTATGGATACGCAGTATTTT
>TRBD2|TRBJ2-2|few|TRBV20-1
CSASSGVNTGELFF
TGCAGTGCTTCTAGCGGGGTGAACACCGGGGAGCTGTTTTTT
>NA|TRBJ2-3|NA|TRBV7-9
CASSLPSSDTQYF
TGTGCCAGCAGCCTCCCTTCGTCAGATACGCAGTATTTT
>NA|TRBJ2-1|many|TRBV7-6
CASSLDSAGAYNEQFF
TGTGCCAGCAGCTTAGACTCGGCAGGGGCCTACAATGAGCAGTTCTTC
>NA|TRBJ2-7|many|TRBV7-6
CASSRSYGEYYEQYF
TGTGCCAGCAGCCGTTCGTATGGGGAATACTACGAGCAGTACTTC
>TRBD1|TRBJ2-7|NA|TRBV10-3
CAIRWKGAPTYEQYF
TGTGCCATCAGGTGGAAGGGGGCGCCGACCTACGAGCAGTACTTC
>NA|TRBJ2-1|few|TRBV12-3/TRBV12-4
CASRRAGAYNEQFF
TGTGCCAGCCGCAGGGCAGGGGCCTACAATGAGCAGTTCTTC
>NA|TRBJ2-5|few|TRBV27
CASTDTKETQYF
TGTGCCAGCACAGATACCAAAGAGACCCAGTACTTC
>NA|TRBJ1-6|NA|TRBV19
CASTSISGSNSPLHF
TGTGCCAGTACCTCCATTTCGGGATCTAATTCACCCCTCCACTTT
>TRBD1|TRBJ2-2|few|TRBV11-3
CASRDSITGELFF
TGTGCCAGCCGGGACAGCATCACCGGGGAGCTGTTTTTT
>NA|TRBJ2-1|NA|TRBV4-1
CASSTSNEQFF
TGCGCCAGCAGCACCTCCAATGAGCAGTTCTTC
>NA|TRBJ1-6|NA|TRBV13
CASSLGGTEYNSPLHF
TGTGCCAGCAGCTTAGGCGGGACGGAGTATAATTCACCCCTCCACTTT
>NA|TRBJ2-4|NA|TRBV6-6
CASSEDVVAQYF
TGTGCCAGCAGTGAGGACGTAGTAGCTCAGTACTTC
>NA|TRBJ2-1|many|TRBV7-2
CASSSGAYEQFF
TGTGCCAGCAGCTCAGGGGCCTATGAGCAGTTCTTC
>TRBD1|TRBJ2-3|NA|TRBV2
CASTQGATDTQYF
TGTGCCAGCACGCAGGGGGCCACAGATACGCAGTATTTT
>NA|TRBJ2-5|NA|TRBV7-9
CASGVGYGETQYF
TGTGCCAGCGGCGTCGGTTACGGAGAGACCCAGTACTTC
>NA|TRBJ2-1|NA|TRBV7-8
CASSSIHEQFF
TGTGCCAGCAGCTCCATTCATGAGCAGTTCTTC
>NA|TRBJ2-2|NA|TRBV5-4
CASTEDNGELFF
TGTGCCAGCACCGAGGACAACGGGGAGCTGTTTTTT
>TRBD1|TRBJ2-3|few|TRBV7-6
CASSFDRGADTQYF
TGTGCCAGCAGCTTCGACAGGGGTGCAGATACGCAGTATTTT
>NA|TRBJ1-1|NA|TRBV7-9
CASSLGQSVAFF
TGTGCCAGCAGCCTCGGACAGTCTGTTGCTTTCTTT
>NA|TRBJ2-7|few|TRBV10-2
CASSRRAEQYF
TGCGCCAGCAGCCGACGTGCCGAGCAGTACTTC
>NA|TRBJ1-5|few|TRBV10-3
CAISESPLGHYSNQPQHF
TGTGCCATCAGTGAGTCCCCCTTGGGACATTATAGCAATCAGCCCCAGCATTTT
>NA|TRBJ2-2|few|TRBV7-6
CASSLESGLTGELFF
TGTGCTAGCAGCTTAGAGTCTGGATTGACCGGGGAGCTGTTTTTT
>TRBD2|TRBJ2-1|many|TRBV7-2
CASSPQDLAGGDNEQFF
TGTGCCAGCAGCCCCCAAGATTTAGCGGGGGGCGACAATGAGCAGTTCTTC
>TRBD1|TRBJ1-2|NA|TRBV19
CASMGVTGGNYGYTF
TGTGCCTCCATGGGGGTGACAGGGGGTAACTATGGCTACACCTTC
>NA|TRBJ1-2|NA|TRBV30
CAWSGERSQANYGYTF
TGTGCCTGGAGTGGGGAACGAAGCCAAGCGAACTATGGCTACACCTTC
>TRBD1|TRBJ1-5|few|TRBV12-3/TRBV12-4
CASSPRDRDSNQPQHF
TGTGCCAGCAGTCCCCGGGACAGGGATAGCAATCAGCCCCAGCATTTT
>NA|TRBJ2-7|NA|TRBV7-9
CASSAPESLVSYEQYF
TGTGCCAGCAGCGCCCCAGAGTCCCTGGTATCCTACGAGCAGTACTTC
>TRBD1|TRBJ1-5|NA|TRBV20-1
CSARGQGARYQPQHF
TGCAGTGCCCGAGGACAGGGGGCCCGTTATCAGCCCCAGCATTTT
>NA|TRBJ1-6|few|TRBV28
CASSDVRGSPLHF
TGTGCCAGCAGTGACGTAAGGGGTTCACCCCTCCACTTT
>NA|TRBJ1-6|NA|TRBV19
CASMMGASPLHF
TGTGCCAGTATGATGGGCGCTTCACCCCTCCACTTT
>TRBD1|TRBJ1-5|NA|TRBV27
CASSSSGTGNPDAYQPQHF
TGTGCCAGCTCAAGCTCCGGGACAGGTAACCCTGACGCCTATCAGCCCCAGCATTTT
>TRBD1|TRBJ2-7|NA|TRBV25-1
CASSEPRQGTYEQYF
TGTGCCAGCAGTGAACCCCGACAGGGGACCTACGAGCAGTACTTC
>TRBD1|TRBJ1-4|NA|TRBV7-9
CASSSRQGILFF
TGTGCCAGCAGCTCCCGACAGGGAATACTGTTTTTT
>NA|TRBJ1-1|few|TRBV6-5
CASSYSPQMNTEAFF
TGTGCCAGCAGTTATTCGCCGCAAATGAACACTGAAGCTTTCTTT
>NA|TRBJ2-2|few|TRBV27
CASSTGYTGELFF
TGTGCCAGCAGTACAGGGTACACCGGGGAGCTGTTTTTT
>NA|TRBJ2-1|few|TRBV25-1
CASRGGGAANEQFF
TGTGCCAGCAGGGGTGGGGGGGCCGCCAATGAGCAGTTCTTC
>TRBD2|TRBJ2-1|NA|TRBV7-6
CASSSGRDEQFF
TGTGCCAGCAGCTCAGGGAGGGATGAGCAGTTCTTC
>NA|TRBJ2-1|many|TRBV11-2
CASSPPGSYYNEQFF
TGTGCCAGCAGCCCTCCGGGGTCCTACTACAATGAGCAGTTCTTC
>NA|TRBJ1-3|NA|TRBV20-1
CSARVVQTSGNTIYF
TGCAGTGCTAGAGTCGTCCAGACCTCTGGAAACACCATATATTTT
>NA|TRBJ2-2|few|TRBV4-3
CASSQDPLAGTGELFF
TGCGCCAGCAGCCAAGACCCGCTGGCTGGGACCGGGGAGCTGTTTTTT
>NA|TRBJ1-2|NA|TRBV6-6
CASSPRVYGYTF
TGTGCCAGCAGCCCCCGGGTCTATGGCTACACCTTC
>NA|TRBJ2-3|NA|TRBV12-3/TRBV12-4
CASSLTLGASTDTQYF
TGTGCCAGCAGTCTAACCCTCGGGGCGAGCACAGATACGCAGTATTTT
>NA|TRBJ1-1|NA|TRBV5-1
CASSLDFRHYNTEAFF
TGCGCCAGCAGCTTAGACTTTCGACATTATAACACTGAAGCTTTCTTT
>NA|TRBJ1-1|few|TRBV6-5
CASSYSPMGPGGAFF
TGTGCCAGCAGTTACTCGCCCATGGGGCCAGGAGGAGCTTTCTTT
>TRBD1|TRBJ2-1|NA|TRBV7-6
CASRDRVEFF
TGTGCCAGCAGGGACAGGGTAGAGTTCTTC
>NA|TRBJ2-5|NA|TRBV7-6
CASSFNGHQETQYF
TGTGCCAGCAGCTTTAACGGGCACCAAGAGACCCAGTACTTC
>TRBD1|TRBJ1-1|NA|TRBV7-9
CASRPGQGLNTEAFF
TGTGCCAGCAGACCCGGACAGGGCCTGAACACTGAAGCTTTCTTT
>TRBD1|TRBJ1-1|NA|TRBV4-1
CASSQSTGGGTEAFF
TGCGCCAGCAGCCAGTCGACAGGGGGAGGCACTGAAGCTTTCTTT
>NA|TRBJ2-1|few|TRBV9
CASSVGTGAAFF
NA
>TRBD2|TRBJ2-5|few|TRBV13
CASRGSGGFETQYF
TGTGCCAGCAGGGGTAGCGGGGGGTTTGAGACCCAGTACTTC
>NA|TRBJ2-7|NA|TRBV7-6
CASNLAMGDYEQYF
TGTGCCAGCAACTTAGCTATGGGAGACTACGAGCAGTACTTC
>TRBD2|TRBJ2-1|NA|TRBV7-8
CASSLPRSSGGAAYNEQFF
TGTGCCAGCAGCTTACCCCGGTCCTCCGGGGGGGCCGCCTACAATGAGCAGTTCTTC